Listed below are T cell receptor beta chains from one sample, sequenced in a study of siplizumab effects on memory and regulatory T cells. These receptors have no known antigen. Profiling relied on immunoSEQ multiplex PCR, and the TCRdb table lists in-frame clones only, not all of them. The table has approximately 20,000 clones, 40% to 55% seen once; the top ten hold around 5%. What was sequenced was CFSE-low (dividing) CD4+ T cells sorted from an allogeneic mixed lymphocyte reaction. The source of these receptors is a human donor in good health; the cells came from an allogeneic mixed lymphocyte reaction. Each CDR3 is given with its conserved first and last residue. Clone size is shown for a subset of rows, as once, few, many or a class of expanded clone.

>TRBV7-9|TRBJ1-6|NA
CASSLGGTLHF
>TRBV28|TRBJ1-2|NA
CASLIGGAYGYTF
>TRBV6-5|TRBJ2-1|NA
CASSYSITPGGNEQFF
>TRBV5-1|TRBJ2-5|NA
CASSLDGDRQETQYF
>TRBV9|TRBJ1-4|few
CASSPGGGNEKLFF
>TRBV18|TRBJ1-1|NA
CASSQQGWNTEAFF
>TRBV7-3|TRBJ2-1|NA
CASSSWGGAQNEQFF
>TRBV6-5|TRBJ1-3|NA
CASTTISSGNTIYF
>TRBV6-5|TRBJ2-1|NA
CASSSIEGSYNEQFF
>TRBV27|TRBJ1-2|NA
CASTRQGGDGYTF
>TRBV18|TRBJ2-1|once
CASSATSGGENEQFF
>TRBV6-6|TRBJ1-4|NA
CASSRSGGRNEKLFF
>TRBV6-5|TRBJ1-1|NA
CASRNSRGNTEAFF
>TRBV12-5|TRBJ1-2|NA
CASGLVLGQGRYGYTF
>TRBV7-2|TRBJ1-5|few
CASSPEYSNQPQHF
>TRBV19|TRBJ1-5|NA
CASSPWMGAAGQPQHF
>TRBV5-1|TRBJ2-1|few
CASSVLAGSYNEQFF
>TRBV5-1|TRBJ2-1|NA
CASSLEPYWKDRVSPSSYNEQFF
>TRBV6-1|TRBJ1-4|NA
CASSDLGGVTNEKLFF
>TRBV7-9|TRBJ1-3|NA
CASREESSGNTIYF
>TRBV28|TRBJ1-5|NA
CASSLDSNQPQHF
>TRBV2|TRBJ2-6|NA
CASKMSGANVLTF
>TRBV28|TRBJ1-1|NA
CAIYDRGGIEAFF
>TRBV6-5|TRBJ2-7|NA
CASTKSFSSYEQYF
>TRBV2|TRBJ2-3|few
CAISRDRSTDTQYF
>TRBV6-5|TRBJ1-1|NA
CASRRDTGTEAFF
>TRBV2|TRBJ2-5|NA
CASNLDRAQETQYF
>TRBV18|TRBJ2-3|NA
CASSPIRAGATDTQYF
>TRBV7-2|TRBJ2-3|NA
CASSFYSADTQYF
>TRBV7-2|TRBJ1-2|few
CASSLSAGLNYGYTF
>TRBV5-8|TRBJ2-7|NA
CASSPPTGWGQYF
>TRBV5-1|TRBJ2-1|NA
CASTWGRGGEQFF
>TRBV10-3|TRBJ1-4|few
CAISESTNEKLFF
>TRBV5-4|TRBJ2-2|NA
CASSRVNQWGSGELFF
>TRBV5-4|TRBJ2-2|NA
CASSLGGGTGELFF
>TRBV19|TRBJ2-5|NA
CASGLHGETQYF
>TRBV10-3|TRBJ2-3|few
CAISDPLGRTDTQYF
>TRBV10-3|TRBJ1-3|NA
CATEQGSGNTIYF
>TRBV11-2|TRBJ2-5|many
CASSRSGQETQYF
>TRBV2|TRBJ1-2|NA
CASSEGSNYGYTF
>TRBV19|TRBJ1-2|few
CASSRGGGYTF
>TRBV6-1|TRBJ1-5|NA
CASIWTGDGQPQHF